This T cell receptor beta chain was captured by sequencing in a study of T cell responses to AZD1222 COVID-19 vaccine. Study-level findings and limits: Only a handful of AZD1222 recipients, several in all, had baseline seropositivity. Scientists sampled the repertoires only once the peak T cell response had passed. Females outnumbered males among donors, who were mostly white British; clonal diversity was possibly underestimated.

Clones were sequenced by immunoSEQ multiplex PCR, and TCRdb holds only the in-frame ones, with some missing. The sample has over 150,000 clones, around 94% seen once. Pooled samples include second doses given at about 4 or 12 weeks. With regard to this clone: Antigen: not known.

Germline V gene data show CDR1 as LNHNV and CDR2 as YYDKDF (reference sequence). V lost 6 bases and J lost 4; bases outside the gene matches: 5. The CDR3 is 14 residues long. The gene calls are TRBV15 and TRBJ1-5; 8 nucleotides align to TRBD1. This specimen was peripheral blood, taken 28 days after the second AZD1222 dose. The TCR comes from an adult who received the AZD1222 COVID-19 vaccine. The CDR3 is CATRRGQANQPQHF. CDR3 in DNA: TGTGCCACCAGGAGGGGACAGGCTAATCAGCCCCAGCATTTT.